Listed here are 8 T cell receptor beta chains from one sample, sequenced in a study of shared clonotypes between healthy human individuals. Method: immunoSEQ multiplex PCR; TCRdb's copy keeps in-frame clones and lacks some. The table records roughly 570,000 clones, 95% to 98% of them present only once. CD45RO-negative cells were positively selected for CCR7, leaving out terminally differentiated effector memory CD45RA+ cells. Sequencing was performed on naive CD8+ T cells sorted from blood. Every receptor here comes from a young man in good health.

The V and J genes are TRBV28 and TRBJ2-7; possible D gene TRBD1, 6 bases. There are 14 residues in the CDR3. Trimming pared 5 bases from V and 2 bases from J, leaving 13 bases between. Germline values: CDR1 MDHEN, CDR2 SYDVKM. CDR3 nucleotides: TGTGCCAGCAGTCGAGGACAGAAGGCCTACGAGCAGTACTTC. Amino acid sequence: CASSRGQKAYEQYF.

The chain combines TRBV11-2 with TRBJ2-2; D may correspond to TRBD1 or TRBD2 (6 bases each). Germline V CDR1 and CDR2: SGHAT, FQNNGV. This CDR3 is 15 amino acids long. The V gene lost 6 bases and the J gene lost 5 bases, with 16 bases spanning the gap. The CDR3 bases are TGTGCCAGCAGAGGGGGGCGGAGAAGGACCGGGGAGCTGTTTTTT. Its translation: CASRGGRRRTGELFF.

The gene calls are TRBV7-9 and TRBJ2-1; TRBD2 agrees at 12 bases. Germline CDR1 is SEHNR and CDR2 is FQNEAQ (reference sequence). V trimming: 5 bases; J trimming: 4 bases; junction bases outside the gene matches: 12. This CDR3 is 18 amino acids long. CDR3 sequence reads: CASSPRGASGREYNEQFF. The CDR3 DNA follows: TGTGCCAGCAGCCCACGTGGGGCTAGCGGGAGGGAATACAATGAGCAGTTCTTC. The variable domain in full, with the rest retrieved from reference TRBV7-9 and TRBJ2-1, is DTGVSQNPRHKITKRGQNVTFRCDPISEHNRLYWYRQTLGQGPEFLTYFQNEAQLEKSRLLSDRFSAERPKGSFSTLEIQRTEQGDSAMYLCASSPRGASGREYNEQFFGPGTRLTVL.

The chain couples TRBV6-5 to TRBJ2-7; D gene unclear. CDR3 length equals 13 residues. V lost 0 bases, J lost 2 bases, and 5 bases lay in between. Germline lookup yields CDR1 MNHEY and CDR2 SVGAGI. The CDR3 nucleotides read TGTGCCAGCAGTTACTCCCCGGCCTACGAGCAGTACTTC. It translates to CASSYSPAYEQYF.

This sequence joins TRBV4-1 and TRBJ1-1; 7 bases map to TRBD1. Germline loops: CDR1 MGHRA, CDR2 YSYEKL. After removal of 4 bases from V and 0 bases from J, the junction contained 5 bases not matched to a gene. The CDR3 is 15 residues long. CDR3 nucleotide sequence: TGCGCCAGCAGCCGCCCGACAGGGATGAACACTGAAGCTTTCTTT. Translating gives CASSRPTGMNTEAFF.

The table lists this clone with a count of one. V is TRBV13 and J is TRBJ2-7, with TRBD2 identical over 7 bases. Germline-derived CDR1 and CDR2 are PRHDT and FYEKMQ (reference sequence). The CDR3 sequence is 16 residues long. The junction had 15 bases not matched to a gene; V was cut back by 5 bases and J by 5 bases. The CDR3 loop reads CASSRSGAGRRDEQYF. The CDR3 region has the DNA TGTGCCAGCAGCCGCAGCGGGGCCGGGAGACGAGACGAGCAGTACTTC.

V gene TRBV6-4 combines with J gene TRBJ2-1; 14 nucleotides match TRBD2. The germline V gene encodes CDR1 MRHNA and CDR2 SNTAGT. The length of the CDR3 is 15 residues. V trimming: 4 bases; J trimming: 8 bases; junction bases outside the gene matches: 4. The CDR3 DNA sequence: TGTGCCAGCAGTGCCGGGACTAGCGGGAGCGATGAGCAGTTCTTC. This codes for CASSAGTSGSDEQFF.

V is TRBV2 and J is TRBJ2-7; the match to TRBD2 covers 7 bases. CDR3 length: 13 amino acids. The germline V gene encodes CDR1 SNHLY and CDR2 FYNNEI. V gave up 9 bases and J gave up 1 base; unmatched junction bases: 6. The DNA of the CDR3 is TGTGCCAGTCCCAAGGGAGGGTCCTACGAGCAGTACTTC. Translating gives CASPKGGSYEQYF.